The rows below give T cell receptor beta chains drawn from one sample of a study of CD8 T cells in ankylosing spondylitis. Each CDR3 protein is one row after TCRdb ran MiXCR on the 5' RACE reads. In the table there are around 850 distinct CDR3 sequences, roughly 2.6% of which are singletons. Sequences were obtained from blood, either unsorted or a sorted T cell fraction (not recorded which). Every receptor here comes from a male donor with ankylosing spondylitis or in good health (not recorded which). Each CDR3 is given with its conserved first and last residue. Fields, in order: D gene, V gene, J gene, clone size, CDR3 protein, CDR3 DNA. The D gene is left open where the match is weak. Size values are once, few and many counts, or a class for expanded clones, and some rows have none.

d_call: .; v_call: TRBV9; j_call: TRBJ1-1; clone_size: many; cdr3_aa: CASSVDDRGTEAFF; cdr3_nt: TGTGCCAGCAGCGTAGATGACAGAGGAACTGAAGCTTTCTTT
d_call: .; v_call: TRBV9; j_call: TRBJ1-1; clone_size: medium-sized; cdr3_aa: CASSANGGEAFF; cdr3_nt: TGTGCCAGCTCCGCCAATGGGGGTGAAGCTTTCTTT
d_call: .; v_call: TRBV9; j_call: TRBJ2-1; clone_size: medium-sized; cdr3_aa: CASSVGSVPSYNEQFF; cdr3_nt: TGTGCCAGCAGCGTAGGCTCGGTGCCCTCCTACAATGAGCAGTTCTTC
d_call: .; v_call: TRBV9; j_call: TRBJ2-1; clone_size: medium-sized; cdr3_aa: CASSVGIQVNEQFF; cdr3_nt: TGTGCCAGCAGCGTAGGGATACAGGTTAATGAGCAGTTCTTC
d_call: .; v_call: TRBV9; j_call: TRBJ2-1; clone_size: medium-sized; cdr3_aa: CASSPTFGTYNEQFF; cdr3_nt: TGTGCCAGCAGCCCGACTTTTGGCACCTACAATGAGCAGTTCTTC
d_call: TRBD1; v_call: TRBV9; j_call: TRBJ2-1; clone_size: .; cdr3_aa: CASSGSDRGDYNEQFF; cdr3_nt: TGTGCCAGCAGCGGAAGCGACAGGGGGGACTACAATGAGCAGTTCTTC
d_call: .; v_call: TRBV9; j_call: TRBJ1-3; clone_size: many; cdr3_aa: CASSVSGSSGNTIYF; cdr3_nt: TGTGCCAGCAGCGTAAGCGGAAGCTCTGGAAACACCATATATTTT
d_call: .; v_call: TRBV9; j_call: TRBJ2-2; clone_size: many; cdr3_aa: CASSPPADRELFF; cdr3_nt: TGTGCCAGCAGCCCACCAGCCGACCGGGAGCTGTTTTTT
d_call: .; v_call: TRBV9; j_call: TRBJ2-7; clone_size: many; cdr3_aa: CASSVGGSNLYEQYF; cdr3_nt: TGTGCCAGCAGCGTAGGAGGGTCCAACCTGTACGAGCAGTACTTC
d_call: TRBD2; v_call: TRBV9; j_call: TRBJ2-3; clone_size: many; cdr3_aa: CASSVAASGASTDTQYF; cdr3_nt: TGTGCCAGCAGCGTAGCGGCTAGCGGGGCTAGCACAGATACGCAGTATTTT